The 32 T cell receptor beta chains below come from one sample, sequenced in a study of monozygotic twins with inflammatory bowel disease. TCRdb reprocessed the 5' RACE reads and stores each CDR3 protein as one record, lacking DNA. Its table lists fewer than 550,000 distinct CDR3 sequences. The sample was blood. The source is a human donor with ulcerative colitis or Crohn's disease, or a healthy co-twin of an affected twin (not recorded which).

This chain joins TRBV6-1 and TRBJ2-3; TCRdb's D call of TRBD1 is untestable without DNA. CDR3 length equals 15 residues. CDR1 MNHNS and CDR2 SASEGT come from the germline V gene. The CDR3: CASSVQGAVADTQYF.

The genes are TRBV9 and TRBJ2-2; no DNA is available, so the TRBD2 call from TCRdb remains unchecked. The CDR3 is 14 residues long. CDR1 is SGDLS, CDR2 YYNGEE, per germline. CDR3 amino acids: CASRTSRNTGELFF.

V usage is TRBV18 and J usage is TRBJ2-7; without DNA, the TCRdb call of TRBD1 cannot be checked. The CDR3 loop spans 14 amino acids. CDR1 KGHSH and CDR2 LQKENI come from the germline V gene. The CDR3: CASSPPTGAYEQYF.

The chain recombines TRBV7-3 with TRBJ2-1; TCRdb names TRBD2, which stays unverified in the absence of DNA. Germline CDR1 SGHTA, CDR2 FQGTGA. There are 19 residues in the CDR3. The CDR3 spells CASSSIPGLAEYTYNEQFF.

CDR3 loop: CASSPSAGAAMSEKLFF. The chain joins TRBV9 to TRBJ1-4; TCRdb's assignment of TRBD1 cannot be checked, as there is no DNA. This CDR3 spans 17 amino acids. Looked up from germline, CDR1 is SGDLS and CDR2 is YYNGEE.

CDR3 residues: CASSPDWSSYNEQFF. The rearrangement joins TRBV18 to TRBJ2-1. The germline V gene has CDR1 KGHSH and CDR2 LQKENI. This CDR3 has 15 residues.

V gene TRBV19 combines with J gene TRBJ2-3; lacking DNA, the TRBD1 call made by TCRdb goes unchecked. There are 16 residues in the CDR3. Germline values: CDR1 LNHDA, CDR2 SQIVND (reference sequence). The CDR3 loop reads CASSSRDRGPSDTQYF.

CDR3 region: CASRQHQGQPQHF. This chain uses TRBV6-5 with TRBJ1-5; the D call from TCRdb, TRBD1, cannot be confirmed without DNA. The CDR3 is made up of 13 amino acids. The germline CDR1 and CDR2 sequences are MNHEY and SVGAGI.

This sequence joins TRBV5-1 and TRBJ2-7; TCRdb picks TRBD2, but there is no DNA to check that call. This CDR3 is 17 amino acids long. CDR1 is SGHRS and CDR2 is YFSETQ in the germline V gene. CDR3: CASSGGLAGGYSYEQYF. The full variable domain, its missing parts supplied by reference TRBV5-1 and TRBJ2-7, is KAGVTQTPRYLIKTRGQQVTLSCSPISGHRSVSWYQQTPGQGLQFLFEYFSETQRNKGNFPGRFSGRQFSNSRSEMNVSTLELGDSALYLCASSGGLAGGYSYEQYFGPGTRLTVT.

The CDR3 is CATRRRSGANVLTF. The chain links TRBV12-3 or TRBV12-4 to TRBJ2-6; with no DNA, the TCRdb D assignment of TRBD1 cannot be verified. This CDR3 has 14 residues.

This chain connects TRBV4-1 to TRBJ2-7; TCRdb reports TRBD2, a call that lacks DNA to check it against. In germline, CDR1 is MGHRA, CDR2 YSYEKL. The CDR3 contains 13 residues. The CDR3 protein is CASSQVPGGEQYF.

The chain employs TRBV9 and TRBJ1-1; TCRdb designates TRBD1, a call that cannot be tested without DNA. Germline V CDR1 and CDR2: SGDLS, YYNGEE. CDR3 size: 15 residues. This chain's CDR3 is CASSARTGLNTEAFF.

The genes are TRBV10-3 and TRBJ2-1; the D gene TCRdb calls, TRBD2, cannot be checked with no DNA. CDR3 length: 15 amino acids. Germline CDR1 ENHRY, CDR2 SYGVKD. CDR3 loop: CAISETSGSRNEQFF.

The V gene is TRBV5-1, the J gene TRBJ1-1; TCRdb outputs TRBD1, but without DNA this stays unchecked. Germline lookup yields CDR1 SGHRS and CDR2 YFSETQ. The CDR3 sequence is 17 residues long. The CDR3 protein is CASSSALDRNSNTEAFF.

This rearrangement joins TRBV13 to TRBJ2-1; TCRdb's assignment of TRBD2 cannot be checked, as there is no DNA. Germline CDR1 reads PRHDT; CDR2 reads FYEKMQ (reference sequence). There are 15 residues in the CDR3. The CDR3 here is CASSLRAAGVYEQFF.

This chain connects TRBV5-1 to TRBJ2-5; TCRdb's assignment of TRBD2 cannot be checked, as there is no DNA. The CDR3 is 14 amino acids. Germline V gives CDR1 SGHRS, CDR2 YFSETQ. This CDR3 reads CASSLAPAEETQYF.

The genes are TRBV3-1 and TRBJ2-7; without DNA, the TCRdb call of TRBD1 cannot be checked. This CDR3 spans 15 amino acids. The germline V gene has CDR1 LGHDT and CDR2 YNNKEL (reference sequence). The CDR3 is CASSKGGQGRYEQYF.

This sequence joins TRBV4-3 and TRBJ2-1; absent DNA, TCRdb's TRBD2 call cannot be checked. The germline V gene encodes CDR1 LGHNA and CDR2 YSLEER. The CDR3 consists of 16 residues. This CDR3 reads CASSPGSGGGYNEQFF.

This chain uses TRBV3-1 with TRBJ2-3; TCRdb gives TRBD1 as the D gene, but with no DNA this cannot be confirmed. Germline loops: CDR1 LGHDT, CDR2 YNNKEL (reference sequence). This CDR3 region has 15 residues. The CDR3: CASSQDPGQGGTQYF.

The V call is TRBV20-1, the J call TRBJ2-7; TCRdb's D call of TRBD1 is untestable without DNA. The CDR3 covers 15 residues. CDR1 and CDR2 (germline): DFQATT, SNEGSKA (reference sequence). CDR3 loop: CSARDPGTGGYEQYF.

This chain uses TRBV29-1 with TRBJ2-7; the TRBD2 assignment by TCRdb is unverifiable without DNA. CDR1 is SQVTM, CDR2 ANQGSEA, per germline. This CDR3 is 15 amino acids long. CDR3 loop: CSVELVASGMNEQYF.

The rearrangement joins TRBV7-2 to TRBJ2-2. The V gene's germline CDR1 is SGHTA and CDR2 FQGNSA. This CDR3 contains 14 residues. The CDR3 loop reads CASSLNGEPGELFF.

The CDR3 here is CASSVRTAGNQPQHF. V usage is TRBV2 and J usage is TRBJ1-5; there is no DNA to check the TCRdb D call of TRBD1. There are 15 residues in the CDR3. The germline V gene has CDR1 SNHLY and CDR2 FYNNEI.

The chain links TRBV29-1 to TRBJ2-4; TCRdb returns TRBD1, unconfirmable since there is no DNA. Germline V CDR1 and CDR2: SQVTM, ANQGSEA. The CDR3 has 14 amino acids. CDR3 loop: CSVQGRLSKNIQYF. Full variable domain (missing parts from reference TRBV29-1 and TRBJ2-4): SAVISQKPSRDICQRGTSLTIQCQVDSQVTMMFWYRQQPGQSLTLIATANQGSEATYESGFVIDKFPISRPNLTFSTLTVSNMSPEDSSIYLCSVQGRLSKNIQYFGAGTRLSVL.

The V and J genes are TRBV7-9 and TRBJ2-1; TCRdb designates TRBD2, a call that cannot be tested without DNA. Germline loops: CDR1 SEHNR, CDR2 FQNEAQ (reference sequence). The CDR3 sequence is 16 residues long. CDR3 region: CASSVITSGTYNEQFF.

This chain uses TRBV20-1 with TRBJ2-7; TCRdb's assignment of TRBD1 cannot be checked, as there is no DNA. Per the germline V gene, CDR1 is DFQATT and CDR2 is SNEGSKA (reference sequence). The length of the CDR3 is 15 residues. The CDR3 sequence: CSAPAAGQNSYEQYF.

The chain employs TRBV5-1 and TRBJ2-1. The CDR3 runs 15 residues. Germline V lookup: CDR1 SGHRS, CDR2 YFSETQ. CDR3 region: CASSLVTRGYNEQFF. Together with reference TRBV5-1 and TRBJ2-1, the CDR3 gives the full variable domain: KAGVTQTPRYLIKTRGQQVTLSCSPISGHRSVSWYQQTPGQGLQFLFEYFSETQRNKGNFPGRFSGRQFSNSRSEMNVSTLELGDSALYLCASSLVTRGYNEQFFGPGTRLTVL.

The V gene is TRBV11-1, the J gene TRBJ1-5; TCRdb's D call, TRBD1, is unchecked because there is no DNA. CDR1 and CDR2 from the germline V gene are SGHAT and FQDESV (reference sequence). This CDR3 has 18 residues. This CDR3 reads CASSPDRGGKATNQPQHF.

The chain uses TRBV4-3 and TRBJ1-1; TCRdb selects TRBD1, and the lack of DNA leaves this call unchecked. Germline V gene sequence: CDR1 LGHNA, CDR2 YSLEER. The CDR3 totals 15 residues. This CDR3 reads CASSQGSRGDTEAFF.

The V call is TRBV6-2 or TRBV6-3, the J call TRBJ2-7; TCRdb proposes TRBD2, but this gene call is untestable without DNA. Per the germline V gene, CDR1 is MNHEY and CDR2 is SVGEGT. The CDR3 runs 12 residues. The CDR3: CASSLQGLEQYF.

This sequence joins TRBV5-1 and TRBJ1-1. Germline CDR1 is SGHRS and CDR2 is YFSETQ. This CDR3 contains 14 residues. The CDR3 reads CASCKTDMNTEAFF. Full variable domain (outside the CDR3, taken from reference TRBV5-1 and TRBJ1-1): KAGVTQTPRYLIKTRGQQVTLSCSPISGHRSVSWYQQTPGQGLQFLFEYFSETQRNKGNFPGRFSGRQFSNSRSEMNVSTLELGDSALYLCASCKTDMNTEAFFGQGTRLTVV.

This sequence joins TRBV3-1 and TRBJ2-1. Germline values: CDR1 LGHDT, CDR2 YNNKEL (reference sequence). CDR3 length: 12 residues. The chain's CDR3 is CASSQAYNEQFF.